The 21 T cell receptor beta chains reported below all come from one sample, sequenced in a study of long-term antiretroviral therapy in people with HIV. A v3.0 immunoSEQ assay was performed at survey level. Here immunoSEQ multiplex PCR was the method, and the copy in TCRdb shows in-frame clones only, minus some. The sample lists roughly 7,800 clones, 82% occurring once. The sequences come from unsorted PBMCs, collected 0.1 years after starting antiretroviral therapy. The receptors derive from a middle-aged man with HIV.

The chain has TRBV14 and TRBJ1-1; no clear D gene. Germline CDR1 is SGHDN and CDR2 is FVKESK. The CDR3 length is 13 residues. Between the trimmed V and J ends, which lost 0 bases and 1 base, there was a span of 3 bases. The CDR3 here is CASSQDWNTEAFF. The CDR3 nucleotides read TGTGCCAGCAGCCAAGACTGGAACACTGAAGCTTTCTTT.

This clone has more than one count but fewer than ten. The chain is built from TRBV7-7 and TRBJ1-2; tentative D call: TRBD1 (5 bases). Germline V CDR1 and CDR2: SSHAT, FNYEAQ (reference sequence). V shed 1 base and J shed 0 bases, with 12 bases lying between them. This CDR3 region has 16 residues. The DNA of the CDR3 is TGTGCCAGCAGCTTAGAAGGGGCAGGAGCTAACTATGGCTACACCTTC. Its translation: CASSLEGAGANYGYTF.

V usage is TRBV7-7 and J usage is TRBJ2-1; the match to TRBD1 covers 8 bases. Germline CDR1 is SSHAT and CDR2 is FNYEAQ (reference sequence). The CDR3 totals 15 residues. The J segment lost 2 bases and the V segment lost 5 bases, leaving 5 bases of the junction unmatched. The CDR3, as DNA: TGTGCCAGCAGCCCTGAGACAGGGGCCTACAATGAGCAGTTCTTC. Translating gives CASSPETGAYNEQFF.

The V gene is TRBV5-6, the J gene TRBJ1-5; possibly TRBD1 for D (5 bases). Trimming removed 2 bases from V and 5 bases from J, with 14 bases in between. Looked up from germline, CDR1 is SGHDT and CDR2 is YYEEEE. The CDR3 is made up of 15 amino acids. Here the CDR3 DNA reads TGTGCCAGCAGCTTAAGAAGGGCCAGGGATCAGCCCCAGCATTTT. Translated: CASSLRRARDQPQHF.

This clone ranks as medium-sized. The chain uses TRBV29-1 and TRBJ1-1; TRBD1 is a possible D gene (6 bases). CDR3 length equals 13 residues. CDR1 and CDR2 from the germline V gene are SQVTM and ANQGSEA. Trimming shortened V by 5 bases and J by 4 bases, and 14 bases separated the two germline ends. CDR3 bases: TGCAGCGTTCGGGTCGGAGGGGGCACTGAAGCTTTCTTT. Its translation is CSVRVGGGTEAFF.

CDR3 sequence (DNA): TGCGCCAGCAGCCCCCGTACGTCCTCCTACGAGCAGTACTTC. Protein product: CASSPRTSSYEQYF. The genes are TRBV4-1 and TRBJ2-7, with D uncertain. The CDR3 contains 14 residues. V was trimmed by 4 bases and J by 0 bases, leaving 10 bases between them. The germline V gene has CDR1 MGHRA and CDR2 YSYEKL.

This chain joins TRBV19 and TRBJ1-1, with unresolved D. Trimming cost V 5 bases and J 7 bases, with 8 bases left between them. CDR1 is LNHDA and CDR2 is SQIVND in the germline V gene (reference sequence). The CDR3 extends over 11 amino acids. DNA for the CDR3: TGTGCCAGTAGTGAAGGGTTTGAAGCTTTCTTT. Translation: CASSEGFEAFF.

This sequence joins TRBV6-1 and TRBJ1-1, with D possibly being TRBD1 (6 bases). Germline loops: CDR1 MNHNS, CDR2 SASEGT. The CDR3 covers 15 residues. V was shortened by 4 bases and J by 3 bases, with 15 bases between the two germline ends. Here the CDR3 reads CASSGIDRRDTEAFF. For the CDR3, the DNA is TGTGCCAGCAGTGGAATTGACAGGCGTGACACTGAAGCTTTCTTT.

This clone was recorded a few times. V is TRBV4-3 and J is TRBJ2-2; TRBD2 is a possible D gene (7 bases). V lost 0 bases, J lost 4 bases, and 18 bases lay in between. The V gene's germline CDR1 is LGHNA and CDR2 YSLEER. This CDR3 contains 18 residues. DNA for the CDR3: TGCGCCAGCAGCCAAGAAAGTCGGGCGCGGGGGCTCACCGGGGAGCTGTTTTTT. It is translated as CASSQESRARGLTGELFF.

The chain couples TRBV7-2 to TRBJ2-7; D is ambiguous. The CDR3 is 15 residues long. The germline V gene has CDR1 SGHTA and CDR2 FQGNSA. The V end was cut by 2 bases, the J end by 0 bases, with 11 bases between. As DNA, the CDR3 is TGTGCCAGCAGCTTATCAGGTCTACCCTCCTACGAGCAGTACTTC. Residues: CASSLSGLPSYEQYF.

CDR3 bases: TGTGCCAGCAGTGACGGGACAGGGACTTTC. As protein: CASSDGTGTF. The chain recombines TRBV6-1 with TRBJ2-6; 8 bases are shared with TRBD1. Germline-derived CDR1 and CDR2 are MNHNS and SASEGT. The V and J ends lost 3 bases and 18 bases, in that order; junction bases with no gene match: 1. This CDR3 has 10 residues.

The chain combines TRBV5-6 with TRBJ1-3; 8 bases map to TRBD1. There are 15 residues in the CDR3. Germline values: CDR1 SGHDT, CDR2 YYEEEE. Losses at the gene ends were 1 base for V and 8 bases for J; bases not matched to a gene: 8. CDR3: CASSLRRGRSDTIYF. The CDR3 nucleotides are TGTGCCAGCAGCTTGCGCAGGGGGCGGTCGGACACCATATATTTT. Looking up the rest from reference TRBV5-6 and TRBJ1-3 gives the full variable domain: DAGVTQSPTHLIKTRGQQVTLRCSPKSGHDTVSWYQQALGQGPQFIFQYYEEEERQRGNFPDRFSGHQFPNYSSELNVNALLLGDSALYLCASSLRRGRSDTIYFGEGSWLTVV.

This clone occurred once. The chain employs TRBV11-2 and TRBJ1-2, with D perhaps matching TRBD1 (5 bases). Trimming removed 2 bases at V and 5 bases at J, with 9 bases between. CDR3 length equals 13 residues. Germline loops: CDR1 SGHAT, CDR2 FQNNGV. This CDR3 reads CASSLSQVYGYTF. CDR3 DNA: TGTGCCAGCAGCTTATCACAGGTTTATGGCTACACCTTC.

As DNA, the CDR3 is TGCGCCAGCAGCTTGGACCTAAGGACAGGGCGTAATTCACCCCTCCACTTT. This encodes CASSLDLRTGRNSPLHF. The J gene is TRBJ1-6, the V gene TRBV5-1, with TRBD1 matching 8 bases. The CDR3 is 17 amino acids. V lost 0 bases and J lost 6; bases outside the gene matches: 8. The germline V gene has CDR1 SGHRS and CDR2 YFSETQ.

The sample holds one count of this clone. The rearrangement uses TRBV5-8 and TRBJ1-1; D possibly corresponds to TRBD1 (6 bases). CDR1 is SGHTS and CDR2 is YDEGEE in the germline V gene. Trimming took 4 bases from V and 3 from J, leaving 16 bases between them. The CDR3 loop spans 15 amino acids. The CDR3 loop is CASSPATGSDTEAFF. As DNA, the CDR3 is TGTGCCAGCAGCCCTGCGACAGGATCTGACACTGAAGCTTTCTTT. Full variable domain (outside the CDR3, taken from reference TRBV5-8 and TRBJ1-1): EAGVTQSPTHLIKTRGQQATLRCSPISGHTSVYWYQQALGLGLQFLLWYDEGEERNRGNFPPRFSGRQFPNYSSELNVNALELEDSALYLCASSPATGSDTEAFFGQGTRLTVV.

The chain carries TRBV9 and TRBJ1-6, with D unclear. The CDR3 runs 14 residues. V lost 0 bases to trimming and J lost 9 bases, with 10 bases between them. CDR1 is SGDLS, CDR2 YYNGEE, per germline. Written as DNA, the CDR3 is TGTGCCAGCAGCGTAGGAAGTTTGGGTTCACCCCTCCACTTT. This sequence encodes CASSVGSLGSPLHF. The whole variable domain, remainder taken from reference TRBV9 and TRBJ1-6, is DSGVTQTPKHLITATGQRVTLRCSPRSGDLSVYWYQQSLDQGLQFLIQYYNGEERAKGNILERFSAQQFPDLHSELNLSSLELGDSALYFCASSVGSLGSPLHFGNGTRLTVT.

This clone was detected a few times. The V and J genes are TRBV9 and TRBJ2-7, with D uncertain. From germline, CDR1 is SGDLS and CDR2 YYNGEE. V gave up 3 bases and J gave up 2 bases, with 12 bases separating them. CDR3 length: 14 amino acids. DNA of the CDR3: TGTGCCAGCAGCGCCCCGAGCTCACCCTACGAGCAGTACTTC. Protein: CASSAPSSPYEQYF.

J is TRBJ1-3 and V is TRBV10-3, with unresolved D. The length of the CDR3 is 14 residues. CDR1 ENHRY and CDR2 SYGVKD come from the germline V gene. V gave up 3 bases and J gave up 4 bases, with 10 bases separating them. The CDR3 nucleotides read TGTGCCATCAGTGAAACGGGCCAGGGAAACACCATATATTTT. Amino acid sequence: CAISETGQGNTIYF.

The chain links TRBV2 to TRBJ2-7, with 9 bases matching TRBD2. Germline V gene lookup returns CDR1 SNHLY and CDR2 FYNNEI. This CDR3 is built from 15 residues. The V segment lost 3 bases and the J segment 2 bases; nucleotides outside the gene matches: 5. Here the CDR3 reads CASSDSPSGAYEQYF. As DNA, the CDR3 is TGTGCCAGCAGTGATTCCCCTAGCGGGGCCTACGAGCAGTACTTC. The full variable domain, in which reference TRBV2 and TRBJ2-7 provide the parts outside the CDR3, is EPEVTQTPSHQVTQMGQEVILRCVPISNHLYFYWYRQILGQKVEFLVSFYNNEISEKSEIFDDQFSVERPDGSNFTLKIRSTKLEDSAMYFCASSDSPSGAYEQYFGPGTRLTVT.

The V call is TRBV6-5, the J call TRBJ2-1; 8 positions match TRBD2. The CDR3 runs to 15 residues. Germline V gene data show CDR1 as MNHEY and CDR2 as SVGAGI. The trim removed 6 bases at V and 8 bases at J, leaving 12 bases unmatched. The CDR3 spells CASSSVGLDVDEQFF. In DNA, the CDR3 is TGTGCCAGCAGCTCCGTGGGACTAGATGTTGATGAGCAGTTCTTC.

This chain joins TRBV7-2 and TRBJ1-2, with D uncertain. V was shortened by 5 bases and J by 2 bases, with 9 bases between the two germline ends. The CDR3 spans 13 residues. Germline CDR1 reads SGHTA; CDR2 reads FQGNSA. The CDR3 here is CASSPSRNYGYTF. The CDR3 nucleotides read TGTGCCAGCAGCCCCAGCAGGAACTATGGCTACACCTTC. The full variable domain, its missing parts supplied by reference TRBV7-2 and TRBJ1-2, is GAGVSQSPSNKVTEKGKDVELRCDPISGHTALYWYRQSLGQGLEFLIYFQGNSAPDKSGLPSDRFSAERTGGSVSTLTIQRTQQEDSAVYLCASSPSRNYGYTFGSGTRLTVV.